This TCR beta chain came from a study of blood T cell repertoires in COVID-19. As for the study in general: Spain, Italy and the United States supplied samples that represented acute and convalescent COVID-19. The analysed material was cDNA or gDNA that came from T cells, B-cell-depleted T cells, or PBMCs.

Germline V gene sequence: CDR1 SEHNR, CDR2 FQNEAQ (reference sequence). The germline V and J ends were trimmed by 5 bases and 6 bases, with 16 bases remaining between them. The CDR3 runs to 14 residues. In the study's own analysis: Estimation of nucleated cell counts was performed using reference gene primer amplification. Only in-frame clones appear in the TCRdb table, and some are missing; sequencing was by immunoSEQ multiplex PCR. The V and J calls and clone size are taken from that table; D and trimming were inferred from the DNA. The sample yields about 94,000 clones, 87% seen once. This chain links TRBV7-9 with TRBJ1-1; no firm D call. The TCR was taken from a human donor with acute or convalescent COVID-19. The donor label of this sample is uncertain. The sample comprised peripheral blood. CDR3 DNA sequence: TGTGCCAGCAGCACCTACGGCGGGGAGGCTGAAGCTTTCTTT. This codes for CASSTYGGEAEAFF.